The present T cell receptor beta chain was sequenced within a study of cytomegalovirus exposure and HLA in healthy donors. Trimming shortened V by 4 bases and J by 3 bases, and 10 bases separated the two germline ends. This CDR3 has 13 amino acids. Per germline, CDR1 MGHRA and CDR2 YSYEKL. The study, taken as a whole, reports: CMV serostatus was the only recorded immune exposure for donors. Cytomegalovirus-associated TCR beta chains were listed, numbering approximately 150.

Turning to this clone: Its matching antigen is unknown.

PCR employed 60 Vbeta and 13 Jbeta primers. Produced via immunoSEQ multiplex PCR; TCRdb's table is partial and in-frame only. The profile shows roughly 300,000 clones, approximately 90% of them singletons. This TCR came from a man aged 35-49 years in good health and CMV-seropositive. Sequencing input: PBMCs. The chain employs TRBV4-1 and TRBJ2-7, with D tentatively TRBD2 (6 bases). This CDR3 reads CASSPSTSYEQYF. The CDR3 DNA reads TGCGCCAGCAGCCCGTCGACTAGCTACGAGCAGTACTTC.